The clone carrying this T cell receptor beta chain was observed once. Antigen: not known. No conserved phenylalanine or tryptophan is present at the end of the CDR3, so a read error is the likely explanation. These data belong to a study of glioma-infiltrating T cells. Study-wide results and caveats: Above-expected tissue-blood divergence occurred in all gliomas, most in low-grade ones. Tissue and blood shared very few CDR3 sequences.

CDR1 and CDR2 from the germline V gene are MDHEN and SYDVKM. The CDR3 is 15 residues long. Using RNA template, CDR3s of TCR alpha and beta were amplified with iRepertoire arm-PCR. From the multiplex PCR reads, TCRdb called clonotypes with MiXCR, one entry per CDR3 protein. The table lists some 40,000 distinct CDR3 sequences, 20% to 25% of them singletons. The TCR sequence derives from a human donor with low-grade glioma or glioblastoma, undergoing nonglioma brain surgery, or in good health (not recorded which). This chain links TRBV28 with TRBJ2-1; D is tentatively TRBD1 or TRBD2 (6 bases each). The DNA matches TRBJ2-5 better at its end, which makes the J call doubtful. Sequencing input: glioma tissue, nonneoplastic brain tissue, or PBMCs (not recorded which). In DNA, the CDR3 is TGTGCCAGCAGTTTAGGGGGGCTACAGCGAGAGACCCAGTACCTA. Translation gives CASSLGGLQRETQYL.